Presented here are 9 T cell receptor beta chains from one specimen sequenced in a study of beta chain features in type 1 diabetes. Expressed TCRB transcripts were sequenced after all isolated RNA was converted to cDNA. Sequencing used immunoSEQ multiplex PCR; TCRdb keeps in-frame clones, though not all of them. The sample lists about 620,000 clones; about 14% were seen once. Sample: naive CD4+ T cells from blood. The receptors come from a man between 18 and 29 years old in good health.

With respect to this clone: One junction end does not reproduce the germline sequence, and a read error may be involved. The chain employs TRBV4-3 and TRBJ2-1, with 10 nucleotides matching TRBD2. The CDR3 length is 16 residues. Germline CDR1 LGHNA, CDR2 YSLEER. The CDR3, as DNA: TGCGCCAGCAGCCACCAGCGGGGGGGCCGTTACAATGGGCAGTTCTTC. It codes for CASSHQRGGRYNGQFF.

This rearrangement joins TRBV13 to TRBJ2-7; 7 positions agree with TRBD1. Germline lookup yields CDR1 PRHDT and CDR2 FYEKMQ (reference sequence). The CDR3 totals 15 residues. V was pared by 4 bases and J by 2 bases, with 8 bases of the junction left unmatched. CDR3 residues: CASSSTGVQAYEQYF. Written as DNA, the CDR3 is TGTGCCAGCAGCTCCACAGGGGTTCAGGCCTACGAGCAGTACTTC.

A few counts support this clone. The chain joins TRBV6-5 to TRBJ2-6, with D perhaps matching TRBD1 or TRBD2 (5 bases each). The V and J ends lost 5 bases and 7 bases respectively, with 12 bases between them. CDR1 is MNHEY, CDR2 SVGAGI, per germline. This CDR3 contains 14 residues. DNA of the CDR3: TGTGCCAGCAGTACCCGGGACGGAGCCAACGTCCTGACTTTC. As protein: CASSTRDGANVLTF.

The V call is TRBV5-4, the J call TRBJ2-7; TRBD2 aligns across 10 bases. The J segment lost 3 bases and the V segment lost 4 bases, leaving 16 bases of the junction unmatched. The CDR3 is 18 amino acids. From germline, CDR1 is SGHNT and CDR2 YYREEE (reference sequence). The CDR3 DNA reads TGTGCCAGCAGCCGGGCCAGCGGGAGGGCCGGGCTGGGCTACGAGCAGTACTTC. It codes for CASSRASGRAGLGYEQYF. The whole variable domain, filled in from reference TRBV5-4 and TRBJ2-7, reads ETGVTQSPTHLIKTRGQQVTLRCSSQSGHNTVSWYQQALGQGPQFIFQYYREEENGRGNFPPRFSGLQFPNYSSELNVNALELDDSALYLCASSRASGRAGLGYEQYFGPGTRLTVT.

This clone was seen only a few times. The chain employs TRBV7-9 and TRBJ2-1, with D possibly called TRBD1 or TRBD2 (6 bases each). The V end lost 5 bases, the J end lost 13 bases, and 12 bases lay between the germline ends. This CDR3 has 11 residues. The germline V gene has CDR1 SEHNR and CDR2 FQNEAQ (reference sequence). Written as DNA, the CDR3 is TGTGCCAGCAGCCTAGGGGGGCGACAGTTCTTC. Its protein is CASSLGGRQFF.

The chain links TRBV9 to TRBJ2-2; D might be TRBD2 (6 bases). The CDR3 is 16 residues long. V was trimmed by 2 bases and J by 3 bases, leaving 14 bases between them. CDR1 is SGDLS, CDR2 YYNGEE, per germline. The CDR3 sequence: CASSVGLPSYTGELFF. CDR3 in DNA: TGTGCCAGCAGCGTCGGACTACCCTCCTACACCGGGGAGCTGTTTTTT.

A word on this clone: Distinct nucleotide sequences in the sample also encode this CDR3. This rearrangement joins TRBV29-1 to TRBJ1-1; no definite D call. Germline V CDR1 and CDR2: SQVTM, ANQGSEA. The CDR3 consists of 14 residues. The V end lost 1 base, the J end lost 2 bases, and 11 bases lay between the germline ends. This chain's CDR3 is CSVEVGFQNTEAFF. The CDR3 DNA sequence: TGCAGCGTTGAAGTTGGATTCCAAAACACTGAAGCTTTCTTT.

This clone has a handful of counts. The CDR3 here is CASSSAGGGRETQYF. CDR3 coding DNA: TGTGCCAGCAGTTCTGCGGGAGGGGGGAGAGAGACCCAGTACTTC. The chain combines TRBV28 with TRBJ2-5, with 9 bases identical to TRBD2. The junction had 7 bases not matched to a gene; V was cut back by 4 bases and J by 4 bases. Germline-derived CDR1 and CDR2 are MDHEN and SYDVKM. The CDR3 is 15 amino acids.

CDR3 in amino acids: CSVDHRGAGNEQFF. CDR3 bases: TGCAGCGTCGACCACAGGGGTGCTGGGAATGAGCAGTTCTTC. The chain is built from TRBV29-1 and TRBJ2-1, with 7 bases that match TRBD1. V shed 6 bases, J shed 7 bases, and the junction held 12 bases outside the gene matches. The CDR3 runs 14 residues. Germline assignment: CDR1 SQVTM and CDR2 ANQGSEA.